The T cell receptor beta chain described here comes from a study of T cells in Graves' hyperthyroidism and ophthalmopathy. Notes on this clonotype: Its antigen is still unknown.

Findings of the study overall: The model anticipated ophthalmopathy a median about six months pre-onset.

Germline CDR1 MNHEY, CDR2 SVGEGT. CDR3 size: 14 residues. V shed 7 bases and J shed 2 bases, with 15 bases lying between them. Amplification of TCR beta CDR3 regions used RNA as the template. During a first-round RT-PCR of the TCR CDR3, the HTBI primer set was used. A single record per CDR3 protein comes from TCRdb applying MiXCR to the multiplex PCR reads. The data hold about 700,000 distinct CDR3 sequences, with 14% observed a single time. On the basis of clinical symptoms, serum thyroxine and TRAb, thyroid ultrasound and orbital computed tomography, diagnoses were made. The chain carries TRBV6-2 or TRBV6-3 and TRBJ2-7; possible D gene TRBD2, 7 bases. The sequence was collected from a woman aged 18-29 years with Graves' hyperthyroidism. The specimen was blood. The CDR3 nucleotides read TGTGCCAGCAACCTCGCGGGGGCTACCTACGAGCAGTACTTC. Amino acids: CASNLAGATYEQYF.